These 28 T cell receptor beta chains were sequenced from one sample in a study of blood T cells in healthy people across ages. Primers used in a second PCR of about 7 to 12 cycles were a sample-barcoded 5' primer and a J-beta primer mix. One entry per CDR3 protein results from TCRdb running MiXCR on the 5' RACE reads. In the table there are roughly 2 million distinct CDR3 sequences, around half of which are singletons. Source material: blood. These receptors all come from a woman in her thirties or forties in good health.

This clonotype showed up just a few times. This sequence joins TRBV20-1 and TRBJ2-4; D is perhaps TRBD1 (5 bases). The germline V and J ends were trimmed by 0 bases and 5 bases, with 11 bases remaining between them. Per germline, CDR1 DFQATT and CDR2 SNEGSKA (reference sequence). The CDR3 loop spans 14 amino acids. The DNA of the CDR3 is TGCAGTGCTAGAGATGGGGCACTTCAAAACATTCAGTACTTC. This gives the protein CSARDGALQNIQYF.

The genes are TRBV5-1 and TRBJ2-5; either TRBD1 or TRBD2 may fit D (5 bases each). Deletions cut 4 bases from V and 3 bases from J, with 25 bases between. This CDR3 is built from 18 residues. Germline lookup yields CDR1 SGHRS and CDR2 YFSETQ. The CDR3 DNA is TGCGCCAGCAGCCCCCCCGGGGCGGGTCTCGGACCCAAAGAGACCCAGTACTTC. It is translated as CASSPPGAGLGPKETQYF. The whole variable domain, remainder taken from reference TRBV5-1 and TRBJ2-5, is KAGVTQTPRYLIKTRGQQVTLSCSPISGHRSVSWYQQTPGQGLQFLFEYFSETQRNKGNFPGRFSGRQFSNSRSEMNVSTLELGDSALYLCASSPPGAGLGPKETQYFGPGTRLLVL.

J is TRBJ2-5 and V is TRBV7-9; D remains ambiguous. The CDR3 loop spans 14 amino acids. Trimming took off 5 bases at V and 2 bases at J, with 12 bases between the two ends. CDR1 and CDR2 from the germline V gene are SEHNR and FQNEAQ (reference sequence). CDR3 sequence reads: CASSHRRSQETQYF. Written as DNA, the CDR3 is TGTGCCAGCAGCCATCGACGGTCGCAAGAGACCCAGTACTTC.

This rearrangement joins TRBV7-9 to TRBJ2-6; D gene unclear. This CDR3 has 14 amino acids. Per germline, CDR1 SEHNR and CDR2 FQNEAQ (reference sequence). V dropped 6 bases and J dropped 0 bases, with 6 bases sitting between them. In nucleotides, the CDR3 is TGTGCCAGCAGTCGGCACTCTGGGGCCAACGTCCTGACTTTC. Amino acid sequence: CASSRHSGANVLTF. Combining the CDR3 with reference TRBV7-9 and TRBJ2-6 gives the whole variable domain DTGVSQNPRHKITKRGQNVTFRCDPISEHNRLYWYRQTLGQGPEFLTYFQNEAQLEKSRLLSDRFSAERPKGSFSTLEIQRTEQGDSAMYLCASSRHSGANVLTFGAGSRLTVL.

DNA of the CDR3: TGTGCCAGCAGTTTATTGTCGGGTGCATCGGGCCAAGAGACCCAGTACTTC. This encodes CASSLLSGASGQETQYF. The rearrangement joins TRBV27 to TRBJ2-5; D remains ambiguous. Trimming took 1 base from V and 1 from J, leaving 16 bases between them. Germline V CDR1 and CDR2: MNHEY, SMNVEV (reference sequence). This CDR3 has 17 amino acids.

The V gene is TRBV4-2, the J gene TRBJ2-4, with TRBD1 matching over 9 bases. The J call could be wrong; TRBJ2-7 is a better fit for the DNA end. This CDR3 is built from 15 residues. In germline, CDR1 is LGHNA, CDR2 YNFKEQ. The CDR3 loop is CASSPGDRENHEQYF. Written as DNA, the CDR3 is TGTGCCAGCAGTCCCGGGGACAGGGAGAATCACGAGCAGTACTTC.

This clonotype was recorded at least ten times. The J gene is TRBJ2-5, the V gene TRBV29-1; tentatively, D is TRBD2 (5 bases). Germline assignment: CDR1 SQVTM and CDR2 ANQGSEA. This CDR3 has 13 residues. V shed 6 bases and J shed 3 bases, with 14 bases lying between them. CDR3 nucleotide sequence: TGCAGCGTGGCCTTGGGGAGAAAAGAGACCCAGTACTTC. This codes for CSVALGRKETQYF.

The rearrangement uses TRBV28 and TRBJ1-2, with D perhaps TRBD1 (5 bases). Germline V lookup: CDR1 MDHEN, CDR2 SYDVKM. This CDR3 region has 12 residues. V gave up 9 bases and J gave up 8 bases, with 16 bases separating them. The CDR3 coding sequence is TGTGCCAGTGGGGCATCAACGTCCGGCTACACCTTC. Its translation: CASGASTSGYTF.

The rearrangement uses TRBV2 and TRBJ2-1; 12 bases match TRBD1. The CDR3 consists of 15 residues. The germline V gene encodes CDR1 SNHLY and CDR2 FYNNEI. V dropped 5 bases and J dropped 9; count of bases not matched to a gene: 8. The CDR3 nucleotides are TGTGCCAGCAGTAGGGACAGGGGGCTAATAGTTGAGCAGTTCTTC. It encodes CASSRDRGLIVEQFF.

This chain links TRBV6-5 with TRBJ2-1, with TRBD2 identical over 10 bases. From germline, CDR1 is MNHEY and CDR2 SVGAGI. The CDR3 sequence is 15 residues long. The V segment lost 2 bases and the J segment 8 bases; nucleotides outside the gene matches: 6. DNA for the CDR3: TGTGCCAGCAGTTACCAAGCGGGGGGGATCTATGAGCAGTTCTTC. Translation gives CASSYQAGGIYEQFF.

This chain links TRBV27 with TRBJ2-1, with 8 bases aligning to TRBD1. Germline CDR1 is MNHEY and CDR2 is SMNVEV (reference sequence). The CDR3 totals 15 residues. Trimming at V came to 5 bases and at J to 6 bases, leaving 9 bases not matched to a gene. CDR3 loop: CASSPRTGRRNEQFF. DNA for the CDR3: TGTGCCAGCAGTCCGAGGACAGGGAGGCGCAATGAGCAGTTCTTC.

The V gene is TRBV27, the J gene TRBJ1-6; D gene uncertain. CDR3 length: 14 amino acids. Trimming stripped 5 bases from V and 2 bases from J, with 7 bases between. CDR1 and CDR2 from the germline V gene are MNHEY and SMNVEV (reference sequence). The CDR3 DNA is TGTGCCAGCAGTGTTCAACCCTATAATTCACCCCTCCACTTT. Translated: CASSVQPYNSPLHF.

This chain links TRBV5-5 with TRBJ2-4, with 12 bases fitting TRBD2. The junction had 7 bases not matched to a gene; V was cut back by 0 bases and J by 0 bases. The CDR3 length is 19 residues. The germline V gene encodes CDR1 SGHKS and CDR2 YYEKEE (reference sequence). As DNA, the CDR3 is TGTGCCAGCAGCTTGGAGCAGCTAGCGGGGGGGGTAGCCAAAAACATTCAGTACTTC. It yields the protein CASSLEQLAGGVAKNIQYF.

This chain links TRBV7-2 with TRBJ2-3, with TRBD2 matching over 8 bases. This CDR3 is built from 15 residues. V shed 3 bases and J 5 bases; nucleotides not matched to a gene: 7. CDR1 and CDR2 (germline): SGHTA, FQGNSA. The CDR3 loop is CASSLSGTRIDTQYF. CDR3 bases: TGTGCCAGCAGCTTGTCCGGGACTAGAATAGATACGCAGTATTTT.

To note about this clonotype: The CDR3 does not close with the conserved phenylalanine or tryptophan, likely indicating a read error. The DNA is omitted, as the CDR3 cannot be located on it reliably, and the CDR3 follows TCRdb's listing. The rearrangement links TRBV29-1 to TRBJ2-5. The CDR3 spans 12 residues, counting both ends. Per germline, CDR1 SQVTM and CDR2 ANQGSEA. The CDR3 sequence: CSVVKDGYTFGS.

The chain carries TRBV15 and TRBJ2-5, with TRBD2 matching 7 bases. CDR1 and CDR2 (germline): LNHNV, YYDKDF (reference sequence). V was pared by 8 bases and J by 1 base, with 10 bases of the junction left unmatched. CDR3 length: 15 residues. The CDR3 coding sequence is TGTGCCACCGGGGAGGGCGGGACGGTCCAAGAGACCCAGTACTTC. Its translation is CATGEGGTVQETQYF.

This clonotype was observed at least ten times. The V gene is TRBV7-2, the J gene TRBJ2-1, with D possibly matching TRBD1 (6 bases). This CDR3 has 13 residues. The V gene's germline CDR1 is SGHTA and CDR2 FQGNSA. The V end was cut by 2 bases, the J end by 8 bases, with 10 bases between. For the CDR3, the DNA is TGTGCCAGCAGCTTACGGCAGGGGTATGAGCAGTTCTTC. Amino acid sequence: CASSLRQGYEQFF.

The chain has TRBV6-5 and TRBJ2-7, with 8 bases fitting TRBD1. The V segment lost 5 bases and the J segment 1 base; nucleotides outside the gene matches: 4. In germline, CDR1 is MNHEY, CDR2 SVGAGI. This CDR3 has 14 residues. The CDR3 region has the DNA TGTGCCAGCAGTGAGGACAGGGCATCCTACGAGCAGTACTTC. The encoded protein is CASSEDRASYEQYF.

About this clonotype: The junction shows a germline mismatch at one end, possibly a read error. This chain uses TRBV5-1 with TRBJ2-1, with TRBD1 matching over 7 bases. Germline CDR1 and CDR2: SGHRS and YFSETQ. The CDR3 has 14 residues. The CDR3 bases are TGCGCCAGCAGGAGGGCAGGGGGTTACAATGGGCAGTTCTTC. Amino acid sequence: CASRRAGGYNGQFF.

The chain recombines TRBV15 with TRBJ1-2, with 7 bases identical to TRBD1. This CDR3 region has 16 residues. The ends lost 0 bases at V and 4 bases at J; junction bases unmatched: 8. Germline loops: CDR1 LNHNV, CDR2 YYDKDF (reference sequence). The CDR3 region is CATSRDRWDSSYGYTF. The CDR3 DNA sequence: TGTGCCACCAGCAGAGATAGGTGGGACAGTAGCTATGGCTACACCTTC.

The chain links TRBV16 to TRBJ2-5; 9 bases agree with TRBD2. Germline CDR1 is KGHSY and CDR2 is FQNENV. Trimming cost V 4 bases and J 3 bases; bases outside gene matches: 6. This CDR3 comprises 15 residues. This chain's CDR3 is CASSLRLAAKETQYF. The CDR3 coding sequence is TGTGCCAGCAGCCTCCGACTAGCGGCAAAAGAGACCCAGTACTTC.

V is TRBV7-9 and J is TRBJ2-4, with a tentative D call TRBD2 (6 bases). Between the trimmed V and J ends, which lost 3 bases and 4 bases, there was a span of 10 bases. CDR1 SEHNR and CDR2 FQNEAQ come from the germline V gene (reference sequence). The CDR3 contains 14 residues. This CDR3 is CASSLGTSKNIQYF. DNA of the CDR3: TGTGCCAGCAGCTTGGGGACTTCTAAAAACATTCAGTACTTC.

V and J are TRBV4-2 and TRBJ2-1; D not certain. Trimming left V 0 bases short and J 0 bases short, with 12 bases between. From germline, CDR1 is LGHNA and CDR2 YNFKEQ. CDR3 size: 17 residues. The CDR3 DNA reads as TGTGCCAGCAGCCAAGATCTTTGGGGAAGCTCCTACAATGAGCAGTTCTTC. It encodes CASSQDLWGSSYNEQFF.

This clonotype was seen a few times. This sequence joins TRBV10-3 and TRBJ2-1; TRBD1 aligns across 9 bases. Germline trimming cut 6 bases from V and 5 bases from J; bases unmatched to any gene: 17. CDR1 and CDR2 (germline): ENHRY, SYGVKD. This CDR3 has 18 residues. CDR3 nucleotide sequence: TGTGCCATCAGCGATTTTCTGTCTTTGGGACAGGGCAACAATGAGCAGTTCTTC. Protein sequence: CAISDFLSLGQGNNEQFF.

This chain uses TRBV4-1 with TRBJ2-5; the match to TRBD1 covers 8 bases. The junction had 10 bases not matched to a gene; V was cut back by 8 bases and J by 5 bases. The CDR3 runs 14 residues. Per germline, CDR1 MGHRA and CDR2 YSYEKL. The CDR3 loop is CASAQTGARETQYF. CDR3 in DNA: TGCGCCAGCGCCCAGACAGGGGCGAGGGAGACCCAGTACTTC.

The chain recombines TRBV4-3 with TRBJ1-1; D remains ambiguous. With 0 bases removed from V and 6 bases from J, the gap between germline ends came to 11 bases. Germline values: CDR1 LGHNA, CDR2 YSLEER. CDR3 length: 14 amino acids. The CDR3 loop is CASSQDRTVPEAFF. The CDR3 DNA follows: TGCGCCAGCAGCCAAGATCGGACGGTACCTGAAGCTTTCTTT.

The chain employs TRBV20-1 and TRBJ1-1; D ambiguous. In germline, CDR1 is DFQATT, CDR2 SNEGSKA (reference sequence). The CDR3 has 15 amino acids. Trimming cost V 0 bases and J 1 base, with 12 bases left between them. The CDR3 DNA follows: TGCAGTGCTAGAGATAGCGGACGCAAGAACACTGAAGCTTTCTTT. Amino acids: CSARDSGRKNTEAFF.

V is TRBV28 and J is TRBJ1-4; possible D gene TRBD1, 6 bases. The CDR3 runs 14 residues. The V and J ends lost 6 bases and 3 bases respectively, with 11 bases between them. Germline V gene sequence: CDR1 MDHEN, CDR2 SYDVKM. CDR3 DNA sequence: TGTGCCAGCAGGGACAGTGGGGCTAATGAAAAACTGTTTTTT. Translation gives CASRDSGANEKLFF.